This T cell receptor beta chain was sequenced in a study of CD8+ T cells in alopecia areata. Treatment meaning: oral pan-JAK inhibitor, 5-10 mg twice daily. Those with alopecia areata gave lesional scalp punch biopsies and peripheral blood. PBMC-derived CD4+ and CD8+ T cells were sorted. CDR3 length: 12 residues. Germline V gene lookup returns CDR1 LNHDA and CDR2 SQIVND (reference sequence). Trimming took 4 bases from V and 5 from J, leaving 6 bases between them. Extracted RNA was reverse transcribed into cDNA, the sequencing template. Generated by immunoSEQ multiplex PCR, the TCRdb table keeps only in-frame clones and is missing some. The sample records 60,000 to 90,000 clones, approximately 66% being singletons.

The chain combines TRBV19 with TRBJ2-1, with D maybe TRBD2 (5 bases). This receptor was obtained from a human donor with alopecia areata. The source was CD8+ T cells sorted from blood, collected at week 24, from a patient treated with tofacitinib. CDR3 nucleotides: TGTGCCAGTAGTAACGGGGACAATGAGCAGTTCTTC. Protein: CASSNGDNEQFF.